The 18 T cell receptor beta chains in this list originate from one sample, sequenced in a study of cytomegalovirus exposure and HLA in healthy donors. Primers included in the PCR were 60 Vbeta and 13 Jbeta primers. Here immunoSEQ multiplex PCR was the method, and the copy in TCRdb shows in-frame clones only, minus some. The sample contains around 99,000 clones, roughly three quarters of which appear only once. Sequencing was carried out using PBMCs. The receptors derive from a man between 18 and 29 years old in good health and CMV-seronegative.

This clone was counted once. This sequence joins TRBV6-6 and TRBJ2-3; TRBD2 agrees at 8 bases. Germline CDR1 is MNHNY and CDR2 is SVGAGI (reference sequence). The CDR3 spans 15 residues. V lost 2 bases, J lost 2 bases, and 3 bases stayed unmatched. CDR3 in amino acids: CASSYGGGLTDTQYF. Here the CDR3 DNA reads TGTGCCAGCAGTTACGGCGGGGGGCTCACAGATACGCAGTATTTT.

This clone was seen only a few times. The chain recombines TRBV7-6 with TRBJ2-2; 9 nucleotides agree with TRBD1. J lost 4 bases, V lost 5 bases, and 8 bases had no gene match. The V gene's germline CDR1 is SGHVS and CDR2 FNYEAQ. The CDR3 sequence is 16 residues long. The CDR3 DNA sequence: TGTGCCAGCAGCCTCGACAGGGGGGGTGGCACCGGGGAGCTGTTTTTT. Protein: CASSLDRGGGTGELFF.

The chain has TRBV25-1 and TRBJ2-7, with a tentative D call TRBD2 (6 bases). Trimming left V 7 bases short and J 8 bases short, with 9 bases between. Germline V gives CDR1 MGHDK, CDR2 SYGVNS. The length of the CDR3 is 10 residues. CDR3 nucleotide sequence: TGTGCCAGCAAGGAGGGGAAGCAGTACTTC. Translated: CASKEGKQYF.

The gene calls are TRBV11-3 and TRBJ2-7; 7 bases align to TRBD1. The CDR3 runs to 15 residues. V lost 2 bases to trimming and J lost 0 bases; unmatched junction nucleotides: 4. The germline V gene encodes CDR1 SGHNT and CDR2 YENEEA. The CDR3 loop is CASSLRGGPSYEQYF. The CDR3 DNA reads as TGTGCCAGCAGCTTAAGAGGGGGCCCCTCCTACGAGCAGTACTTC.

The gene calls are TRBV19 and TRBJ1-6; D gene unclear. Germline CDR1 reads LNHDA; CDR2 reads SQIVND (reference sequence). V was clipped by 5 bases and J by 7 bases, with 12 bases between them. This CDR3 is built from 14 residues. The CDR3: CASSEVSYNSPLHF. The CDR3, as DNA: TGTGCCAGTAGTGAGGTCAGCTACAATTCACCCCTCCACTTT.

A word on this clone: At one end, the junction sequence differs from germline, possibly due to a read error. This chain joins TRBV19 and TRBJ1-5; D uncertain. Germline V gene lookup returns CDR1 LNHDA and CDR2 SQIVND (reference sequence). CDR3 length equals 16 residues. The CDR3 spells CASSILRREGNQPQHF. In DNA, the CDR3 is TGTGCCAGTAGTATACTCCGGAGGGAGGGCAACCAGCCCCAGCATTTT.

This clone is medium-sized in the sample. The J gene is TRBJ2-7, the V gene TRBV9; 9 bases agree with TRBD1. Germline values: CDR1 SGDLS, CDR2 YYNGEE. Trimming removed 3 bases from V and 1 base from J; junction bases left unmatched: 5. The CDR3 has 15 residues. The CDR3 DNA sequence: TGTGCCAGCAGCGAAGCCGGGACAGGGTCCTACGAGCAGTACTTC. The encoded protein is CASSEAGTGSYEQYF.

The chain uses TRBV2 and TRBJ1-2; D is uncertain. The CDR3 extends over 12 amino acids. CDR1 SNHLY and CDR2 FYNNEI come from the germline V gene. V lost 6 bases, J lost 7 bases, and 12 bases lay in between. The CDR3 region has the DNA TGTGCCAGCAGCCGGTTGGGGAGTGGCTACACCTTC. This translates into CASSRLGSGYTF.

The chain has TRBV11-2 and TRBJ2-5, with 9 bases fitting TRBD2. The J segment lost 2 bases and the V segment lost 5 bases, leaving 6 bases of the junction unmatched. The CDR3 length is 15 residues. Germline V lookup: CDR1 SGHAT, CDR2 FQNNGV. This chain's CDR3 is CASSVTSGFQETQYF. The CDR3 DNA sequence: TGTGCCAGCAGCGTTACTAGCGGGTTTCAAGAGACCCAGTACTTC.

The chain recombines TRBV28 with TRBJ1-1; perhaps TRBD1 as D (6 bases). Germline V gene data show CDR1 as MDHEN and CDR2 as SYDVKM. V was clipped by 3 bases and J by 3 bases, with 11 bases between them. This CDR3 region has 14 residues. This CDR3 is CASSLQGIHTEAFF. For the CDR3, the DNA is TGTGCCAGCAGTTTGCAGGGGATCCACACTGAAGCTTTCTTT.

The rearrangement uses TRBV7-3 and TRBJ2-3, with 9 bases that match TRBD2. The CDR3 contains 15 residues. CDR1 SGHTA and CDR2 FQGTGA come from the germline V gene. The V segment lost 2 bases and the J segment 0 bases; nucleotides outside the gene matches: 0. This CDR3 reads CASSLLAGSTDTQYF. The CDR3 nucleotides read TGTGCCAGCAGCTTACTAGCGGGGAGCACAGATACGCAGTATTTT.

This clone was recorded only once. The chain is built from TRBV9 and TRBJ1-1, with TRBD1 identical over 9 bases. The V and J ends lost 2 bases and 7 bases, in that order; junction bases with no gene match: 3. Germline values: CDR1 SGDLS, CDR2 YYNGEE. The CDR3 loop spans 13 amino acids. Here the CDR3 DNA reads TGTGCCAGCAGCGTTGACAGGGGGGGTGAAGCTTTCTTT. Translation: CASSVDRGGEAFF.

This rearrangement joins TRBV7-9 to TRBJ1-2, with D possibly being TRBD1 (6 bases). CDR1 is SEHNR, CDR2 FQNEAQ, per germline (reference sequence). The CDR3 is 14 residues long. The germline V and J ends were trimmed by 5 bases and 6 bases, with 16 bases remaining between them. The DNA of the CDR3 is TGTGCCAGCAGCACAGGGATAGGGGTAGATGGCTACACCTTC. Protein product: CASSTGIGVDGYTF.

This chain joins TRBV5-1 and TRBJ1-1; possibly TRBD1 for D (6 bases). V was clipped by 4 bases and J by 10 bases, with 23 bases between them. Germline CDR1 and CDR2: SGHRS and YFSETQ. The CDR3 has 15 amino acids. CDR3 loop: CASSQDSSVISRAFF. The CDR3 DNA reads TGCGCCAGCAGCCAGGACAGTTCCGTAATTTCTAGAGCTTTCTTT.

In regard to this clone: At one end the junction does not follow the germline gene, possibly because of a read error. The genes are TRBV7-9 and TRBJ2-3; no reliable D call. The germline gives CDR1 SEHNR, CDR2 FQNEAQ (reference sequence). The CDR3 contains 12 residues. The CDR3 DNA reads as TGTTCCAGCAGCTTAGACGCGTGGTCGCAGTATTTT. Its protein product is CSSSLDAWSQYF.

The chain recombines TRBV6-1 with TRBJ2-3, with D hard to call. The germline V gene has CDR1 MNHNS and CDR2 SASEGT. CDR3 size: 12 residues. Trimming took off 11 bases at V and 4 bases at J, with 13 bases between the two ends. CDR3 in amino acids: CAAIPSPDTQYF. CDR3 DNA: TGTGCCGCTATACCGAGCCCAGATACGCAGTATTTT.

The chain combines TRBV14 with TRBJ2-2, with D perhaps TRBD1 (5 bases). Germline V CDR1 and CDR2: SGHDN, FVKESK. The CDR3 is made up of 15 amino acids. Trimming shortened V by 4 bases and J by 5 bases, and 14 bases separated the two germline ends. The CDR3 spells CASSLVYGATGELFF. CDR3 nucleotides: TGTGCCAGCAGCCTGGTATATGGGGCTACCGGGGAGCTGTTTTTT.

The rearrangement links TRBV7-3 to TRBJ2-1; TRBD2 matches at 9 bases. Germline V CDR1 and CDR2: SGHTA, FQGTGA. The CDR3 length is 16 residues. Unmatched junction bases numbered 11, after V lost 2 bases and J lost 9 bases. CDR3 protein: CASSLEPSGGRSEQFF. The CDR3 DNA sequence: TGTGCCAGCAGCTTAGAACCGAGCGGGGGGAGAAGTGAGCAGTTCTTC.